The TCR beta chain described here comes from a study of blood T cell repertoires in COVID-19 (TCRdb year 2020). Background on the whole study: The collaborator samples originated in the United States, Italy and Spain and spanned the acute and convalescent phases of COVID-19. The prospective study material was composed of cDNA or gDNA derived from T cells, B-cell-depleted T cells, or PBMCs. The dataset comprised deeply sampled blood TCRbeta repertoires from subjects exposed to, actively infected with, or recovered from COVID-19. A freely available public database, intended as a resource for researchers studying the immune response to SARS-CoV-2, is where the repertoires were released. The samples were drawn from the first 160 participants of the ongoing ImmuneRACE study and from 1,254 subjects provided by 6 global collaborators. Sample metadata almost always included a de-identified subject ID, COVID-19 status, age in years and sex. Where available, HLA class I and class II types were taken from metadata supplied by the sample provider and were not determined by assay-based typing.

To note about this clone: Its antigen remains undetermined. The input lacks base qualities; no much larger clone sits a single base away.

Participants in the prospective study were aged about 18 to 95 years, lived in about two dozen United States geographic areas, and enrolled through a virtual design. In the prospective study, participants were assigned to cohorts based on the clinical history participants reported in a screening survey and a study questionnaire. Each participant in the prospective study had whole blood, serum and a nasopharyngeal or oropharyngeal swab collected by mobile phlebotomists. Over a roughly 2-month period, participants in the prospective study had the option of providing additional blood draws and questionnaires. Blood samples from the prospective study were shipped frozen or at room temperature prior to DNA extraction. CDR3 length: 14 amino acids, cysteine to phenylalanine. The entry retains the CDR3 DNA only, 42 bases that are in frame from base 1. CDR1 and CDR2 are drawn from the germline V gene (reference sequence): SEHNR, FQNEAQ. The V and J ends are trimmed by 11 bases and 6 bases, leaving 22 bases between them.

The immunoSEQ Assay, a bias-controlled multiplex PCR, was used to amplify TCRbeta CDR3 regions from genomic DNA. The original methods were these. The number of nucleated cells in each sample was estimated by amplification of reference gene primers within the assay. Sequence reads were collapsed and filtered to measure the absolute abundance of every unique TCRbeta CDR3 rearrangement. For each sample, productive Simpson clonality was calculated as the square root of Simpson's diversity index over productive rearrangements. Held by TCRdb, this immuneACCESS table contains in-frame sequences only and omits some clones. Under half of the omission traces to an unresolved V gene where checked; the cause of the rest is unknown. The V and J calls and clone size are taken from that table; D and trimming were inferred from the DNA. Recorded for this sample are under 150,000 clones; 88% of them occurred a single time. Jointly, the top ten make up approximately 1.2% of the sample.

The investigation overall reported the following: How much clinical and demographic metadata was included differed by source and by participant, and the metadata was provided uncurated.

This receptor chain uses TRBV7-9 and TRBJ1-2, and perhaps TRBD1 as D gene, on 5 matching bases. Sequencing was carried out using PBMCs or T cells enriched from blood (not recorded which). The origin of this receptor is a woman in her twenties or thirties with acute COVID-19. The CDR3 loop reads CAGDPGEGPDGYTF. The DNA reads TGTGCCGGCGATCCGGGGGAGGGGCCGGATGGCTACACCTTC.